One and the same sample provided the 32 T cell receptor beta chains below, sequenced in a study of metastatic and nonmetastatic thyroid tumors. TCRdb re-called the PCR reads through MiXCR. The sample records tens of thousands of clones, 20% being singletons. Among the patients, none had received any treatment before thyroid surgery. Sequencing used blood. Source of these receptors: a female donor with papillary thyroid cancer or a benign thyroid nodule (not recorded which). Some clones in this sample may be carry-over from other donors' samples.

This clone has ten or more counts. CDR3 nucleotide sequence: TGTGCCTGGAGTGTGTACAGGCAGGGAGGTGAAAAACTGTTTTTT. This gives the protein CAWSVYRQGGEKLFF. The chain employs TRBV30 and TRBJ1-4, with D perhaps matching TRBD1 (5 bases). The CDR3 contains 15 residues. The ends were cut back, 0 bases at V and 7 bases at J, with 15 bases in the middle. Germline V gives CDR1 GTSNPN, CDR2 SVGIG (reference sequence).

This clone was counted many times. The rearrangement uses TRBV4-1 and TRBJ2-1; D is unresolved. CDR1 is MGHRA and CDR2 is YSYEKL in the germline V gene. Trimming shortened V by 0 bases and J by 8 bases, and 11 bases separated the two germline ends. CDR3 length: 14 amino acids. In DNA, the CDR3 is TGCGCCAGCAGCCAAGACCCTTACAGCGATGAGCAGTTCTTC. Its translation is CASSQDPYSDEQFF.

This clone was detected many times. The V and J genes are TRBV5-1 and TRBJ2-1; 9 bases agree with TRBD2. Per germline, CDR1 SGHRS and CDR2 YFSETQ. With 6 bases clipped from V and 1 base from J, the junction kept 8 bases outside the gene matches. The CDR3 totals 16 residues. CDR3 sequence reads: CASKVGRGGSYNEQFF. CDR3 nucleotides: TGCGCCAGCAAAGTCGGGCGGGGGGGATCCTACAATGAGCAGTTCTTC.

The table lists this clone with many counts. The chain is built from TRBV9 and TRBJ2-7, with 7 bases that match TRBD2. V dropped 0 bases and J dropped 2; count of bases not matched to a gene: 5. This CDR3 has 15 amino acids. Germline CDR1 reads SGDLS; CDR2 reads YYNGEE. The DNA of the CDR3 is TGTGCCAGCAGCGTAGGGAGCGGGAAGACCTACGAGCAGTACTTC. This codes for CASSVGSGKTYEQYF.

At least ten counts were recorded for this clone. This sequence joins TRBV6-4 and TRBJ1-2; D is possibly TRBD1 (5 bases). The CDR3 has 13 amino acids. The germline gives CDR1 MRHNA, CDR2 SNTAGT. V shed 2 bases and J shed 7 bases, with 11 bases lying between them. The CDR3 loop is CASSDGGLSGYTF. The CDR3 DNA reads TGTGCCAGCAGTGACGGGGGATTATCTGGCTACACCTTC.

The genes are TRBV5-6 and TRBJ2-7; TRBD1 might be the D (6 bases). The V end was cut by 4 bases, the J end by 5 bases, with 10 bases between. This CDR3 is built from 12 residues. Germline CDR1 reads SGHDT; CDR2 reads YYEEEE. CDR3 in DNA: TGTGCCAGCAGCCTGGGGGCGAACGAGCAGTACTTC. Its protein is CASSLGANEQYF.

This clone was picked up many times. This chain links TRBV12-3 or TRBV12-4 with TRBJ2-5, with a tentative D call TRBD1 (6 bases). The length of the CDR3 is 14 residues. V dropped 6 bases and J dropped 0 bases, with 11 bases sitting between them. The CDR3 loop is CASSDTGYQETQYF. CDR3 sequence (DNA): TGTGCCAGCAGCGACACAGGGTACCAAGAGACCCAGTACTTC.

This clone was detected ten times or more. Other DNA sequences in this specimen translate into the identical CDR3. The chain couples TRBV29-1 to TRBJ2-2; tentative D call: TRBD1 (6 bases). In germline, CDR1 is SQVTM, CDR2 ANQGSEA. This CDR3 is built from 12 residues. Trimming removed 7 bases at V and 7 bases at J, with 13 bases between. CDR3 DNA sequence: TGCAGCGCCCAGGGGCCGGGCGGGGAGCTGTTTTTT. Its protein is CSAQGPGGELFF.

This clone was detected a few times. This rearrangement joins TRBV6-1 to TRBJ1-3, with D maybe TRBD1 (6 bases). Trimming pared 7 bases from V and 4 bases from J, leaving 14 bases between. CDR1 is MNHNS and CDR2 is SASEGT in the germline V gene. CDR3 length: 14 residues. The CDR3 here is CASMAQGKGNTIYF. In DNA form, the CDR3 reads TGTGCCAGCATGGCCCAGGGGAAGGGAAACACCATATATTTT.

In this sample, this clone turned up many times. This sequence joins TRBV12-3 or TRBV12-4 and TRBJ1-3; tentatively, D is TRBD1 (5 bases). CDR3 length: 15 amino acids. V gave up 10 bases and J gave up 0 bases, with 16 bases separating them. DNA for the CDR3: TGTGCCATGGCCGGGGGTACCATCTCTGGAAACACCATATATTTT. Its translation is CAMAGGTISGNTIYF.

Concerning this clone itself: Possible read error: a much larger clone is one base away. In this CDR3 the conserved last residue, phenylalanine or tryptophan, is missing, so a read error is likely. The limits of the CDR3 on the DNA are not certain, so only TCRdb's listed CDR3 is given. This sequence joins TRBV7-2 and TRBJ2-1. The CDR3 is 12 residues long, ends included. Germline assignment: CDR1 SGHTA and CDR2 FQGNSA. The CDR3 sequence is CASSLFAVEKFL.

The chain combines TRBV28 with TRBJ2-7; 7 nucleotides match TRBD1. Germline CDR1 is MDHEN and CDR2 is SYDVKM. J gave up 9 bases and V 6 bases, and 17 bases lay outside the gene matches. The CDR3 loop spans 15 amino acids. This chain's CDR3 is CASRSPRTGHIRQYF. CDR3 DNA: TGTGCCAGCAGGTCTCCCAGGACAGGCCACATAAGGCAGTACTTC.

In this sample, this clone turned up many times. The chain recombines TRBV6-1 with TRBJ1-2, with 9 bases matching TRBD1. V gave up 6 bases and J gave up 4 bases; unmatched junction bases: 9. The CDR3 loop spans 15 amino acids. Germline lookup yields CDR1 MNHNS and CDR2 SASEGT. The CDR3 DNA is TGTGCCAGCAGGCCGGGACAGGGTTCGATCTATGGCTACACCTTC. This codes for CASRPGQGSIYGYTF.

This clone showed up many times. This chain links TRBV18 with TRBJ1-2, with D uncertain. Germline assignment: CDR1 KGHSH and CDR2 LQKENI. The CDR3 consists of 15 residues. Trimming removed 2 bases from V and 0 bases from J, with 10 bases in between. The CDR3 region is CASSPVQITNYGYTF. The CDR3 nucleotides read TGTGCCAGCTCACCAGTTCAGATTACTAACTATGGCTACACCTTC.

This clone was seen ten or more times. This chain connects TRBV2 to TRBJ2-2; 10 positions match TRBD2. This CDR3 is built from 17 residues. Trimming removed 4 bases from V and 7 bases from J; junction bases left unmatched: 12. The germline gives CDR1 SNHLY, CDR2 FYNNEI. CDR3 amino acids: CASSVPLSSGSGGELFF. The CDR3 DNA reads as TGTGCCAGCAGTGTACCATTGTCTAGCGGGAGTGGCGGGGAGCTGTTTTTT. Full variable domain (missing parts from reference TRBV2 and TRBJ2-2): EPEVTQTPSHQVTQMGQEVILRCVPISNHLYFYWYRQILGQKVEFLVSFYNNEISEKSEIFDDQFSVERPDGSNFTLKIRSTKLEDSAMYFCASSVPLSSGSGGELFFGEGSRLTVL.

Ten or more counts support this clone. The chain carries TRBV6-5 and TRBJ1-2; D gene ambiguous. CDR1 is MNHEY and CDR2 is SVGAGI in the germline V gene. V was pared by 0 bases and J by 6 bases, with 8 bases between. The CDR3 has 13 amino acids. The CDR3 nucleotides read TGTGCCAGCAGTTACTCGGTGGGGAATGGCTACACCTTC. Its translation is CASSYSVGNGYTF.

The genes are TRBV28 and TRBJ2-6, with no clear D. V lost 5 bases and J 2 bases, leaving 16 bases between the germline ends. This CDR3 spans 17 amino acids. CDR1 and CDR2 from the germline V gene are MDHEN and SYDVKM. CDR3 sequence: CASSIGMLGPGANVLTF. In DNA form, the CDR3 reads TGTGCCAGCAGTATAGGGATGCTGGGCCCTGGGGCCAACGTCCTGACTTTC.

V and J are TRBV7-3 and TRBJ2-1; no clear D. CDR1 and CDR2 (germline): SGHTA, FQGTGA. Trimming left V 5 bases short and J 9 bases short, with 26 bases between. This CDR3 has 17 residues. In DNA, the CDR3 is TGTGCCAGCAGCCCCAGTGCAACAGTTGGCGACTCAATTGAGCAGTTCTTC. Its protein is CASSPSATVGDSIEQFF.

Ten or more counts support this clone. The CDR3 region is CASSPTTYAINEQFF. The CDR3, as DNA: TGTGCCAGCAGCCCAACGACTTACGCAATCAATGAGCAGTTCTTC. The chain is built from TRBV7-2 and TRBJ2-1; D call uncertain. V lost 5 bases and J 6 bases, leaving 17 bases between the germline ends. Germline loops: CDR1 SGHTA, CDR2 FQGNSA. CDR3 length equals 15 residues.

In this sample, this clone turned up a few times. A much larger clone lies one base from this, so it may be a read error. Here the CDR3 reads CATSDTSRDRHNEQFF. The CDR3 DNA follows: TGTGCCACCAGTGATACCTCCCGCGACAGGCACAATGAGCAGTTCTTC. The chain uses TRBV24-1 and TRBJ2-1; tentatively, D is TRBD1 (6 bases). The V gene's germline CDR1 is KGHDR and CDR2 SFDVKD. The CDR3 runs 16 residues. V lost 3 bases and J lost 5, with 16 bases in between.

The chain uses TRBV20-1 and TRBJ2-7; 7 bases align to TRBD1. This CDR3 region has 13 residues. The germline gives CDR1 DFQATT, CDR2 SNEGSKA (reference sequence). The CDR3 DNA reads TGCAGGCCCAGCCGGACAGGTTCCTACGAGCAGTACTTC. Translated, it gives CRPSRTGSYEQYF.

Details on this clone: Given a much more abundant clone one base away, this may be a read error. This CDR3 reads CASSPVKPEWGLLYGYTF. CDR3 DNA: TGCGCCAGCAGCCCCGTCAAGCCTGAGTGGGGACTACTTTATGGCTACACCTTC. The gene calls are TRBV14 and TRBJ1-2, with D possibly being TRBD1 (5 bases). The CDR3 contains 18 residues. The germline gives CDR1 SGHDN, CDR2 FVKESK. Variable domain in full (rest from reference TRBV14 and TRBJ1-2): EAGVTQFPSHSVIEKGQTVTLRCDPISGHDNLYWYRRVMGKEIKFLLHFVKESKQDESGMPNNRFLAERTGGTYSTLKVQPAELEDSGVYFCASSPVKPEWGLLYGYTFGSGTRLTVV.

This clone has ten or more counts. V and J are TRBV6-1 and TRBJ1-1; maybe TRBD1 (6 bases). Germline loops: CDR1 MNHNS, CDR2 SASEGT. Between the trimmed V and J ends, which lost 7 bases and 0 bases, there was a span of 9 bases. The CDR3 totals 13 residues. CDR3 nucleotide sequence: TGTGCCAGCACCGGGACATTGAACACTGAAGCTTTCTTT. It encodes CASTGTLNTEAFF.

This clone was found many times. This chain connects TRBV19 to TRBJ1-1; 7 positions match TRBD1. Looked up from germline, CDR1 is LNHDA and CDR2 is SQIVND (reference sequence). CDR3 length equals 15 residues. Losses at the gene ends were 7 bases for V and 0 bases for J; bases not matched to a gene: 8. DNA for the CDR3: TGTGCCAGTAAATCACAGGGGAGGGTGAACACTGAAGCTTTCTTT. Translation gives CASKSQGRVNTEAFF. Full variable domain (rest looked up from reference TRBV19 and TRBJ1-1): DGGITQSPKYLFRKEGQNVTLSCEQNLNHDAMYWYRQDPGQGLRLIYYSQIVNDFQKGDIAEGYSVSREKKESFPLTVTSAQKNPTAFYLCASKSQGRVNTEAFFGQGTRLTVV.

This clone showed up many times. As DNA, the CDR3 is TGTGCCAGCAGCTTCGGGACAGGGGTTATGGATGAGCAGTTCTTC. Protein product: CASSFGTGVMDEQFF. The chain couples TRBV5-6 to TRBJ2-1; 10 bases agree with TRBD1. CDR1 SGHDT and CDR2 YYEEEE come from the germline V gene. V was clipped by 2 bases and J by 8 bases; unmatched bases: 7. The CDR3 is made up of 15 amino acids.

Ten or more counts support this clone. V and J are TRBV20-1 and TRBJ2-3; D may be TRBD2 (5 bases). Trimming removed 2 bases at V and 0 bases at J, with 9 bases between. The CDR3 covers 14 residues. Germline V gives CDR1 DFQATT, CDR2 SNEGSKA (reference sequence). CDR3 sequence: CSARQRMSTDTQYF. CDR3 bases: TGCAGTGCTAGACAGCGGATGAGCACAGATACGCAGTATTTT.

In this sample, this clone turned up many times. A much bigger clone sits one base away, suggesting this may be a read error. This chain connects TRBV18 to TRBJ2-6; TRBD1 matches 11 bases. The CDR3 covers 19 residues. CDR1 is KGHSH, CDR2 LQKENI, per germline. Written as DNA, the CDR3 is TGTGCCAGCCCACCGATAGGACAGGGGGCGGCTTCTGGGGCCAACGTCCTGACTTTC. Encoded protein: CASPPIGQGAASGANVLTF.

At least ten counts were recorded for this clone. This chain uses TRBV28 with TRBJ2-7; 7 bases are a match to TRBD2. The CDR3 contains 13 residues. J gave up 6 bases and V 6 bases, and 8 bases lay outside the gene matches. The germline gives CDR1 MDHEN, CDR2 SYDVKM. CDR3 sequence reads: CASRRRELGEQYF. The DNA for the CDR3 is TGTGCCAGCAGGCGGCGGGAGCTCGGCGAGCAGTACTTC.

The gene calls are TRBV9 and TRBJ2-7; D is undetermined. The CDR3 sequence is 14 residues long. Trimming removed 4 bases at V and 1 base at J, with 12 bases between. In germline, CDR1 is SGDLS, CDR2 YYNGEE. The CDR3: CASSPRLVSYEQYF. The DNA of the CDR3 is TGTGCCAGCAGCCCCCGCTTGGTATCCTACGAGCAGTACTTC. The full variable domain, rest sourced from reference TRBV9 and TRBJ2-7, is DSGVTQTPKHLITATGQRVTLRCSPRSGDLSVYWYQQSLDQGLQFLIQYYNGEERAKGNILERFSAQQFPDLHSELNLSSLELGDSALYFCASSPRLVSYEQYFGPGTRLTVT.

This clone occurred many times. J is TRBJ2-1 and V is TRBV10-2; D gene unclear. CDR1 is WSHSY and CDR2 is SAAADI in the germline V gene. Trimming pared 0 bases from V and 0 bases from J, leaving 9 bases between. This CDR3 spans 16 amino acids. CDR3 amino acids: CASSESLASSYNEQFF. DNA of the CDR3: TGCGCCAGCAGTGAGTCGTTAGCTAGCTCCTACAATGAGCAGTTCTTC.

This clone came up many times. The chain carries TRBV7-3 and TRBJ2-1; 11 nucleotides match TRBD2. The germline gives CDR1 SGHTA, CDR2 FQGTGA. The CDR3 length is 17 residues. V lost 4 bases, J lost 4 bases, and 9 bases stayed unmatched. The CDR3 loop is CASSSRVGTSGYNEQFF. The CDR3 nucleotides read TGTGCCAGCAGCTCGCGGGTTGGGACTAGCGGTTACAATGAGCAGTTCTTC.

This clone was seen ten or more times. The J gene is TRBJ2-3, the V gene TRBV7-3; 12 bases line up with TRBD2. Looked up from germline, CDR1 is SGHTA and CDR2 is FQGTGA. The CDR3 length is 16 residues. The ends lost 5 bases at V and 0 bases at J; junction bases unmatched: 3. CDR3 amino acids: CASSPGTSGSTDTQYF. The DNA for the CDR3 is TGTGCCAGCAGCCCCGGGACTAGCGGGAGCACAGATACGCAGTATTTT.